These T cell receptor beta chains were read from a single sample in a study of blood T cell repertoires in COVID-19. Clones were sequenced by immunoSEQ multiplex PCR, and TCRdb holds only the in-frame ones, with some missing. There are under 250,000 clones in the sample; 65% to 90% occur only once, and 5.1% lies in the top ten. The sequenced sample consisted of peripheral blood. The receptors originated from a man between 50 and 59 years old with COVID-19, enrolled during active disease. Each CDR3 is given with its conserved first and last residue. A D gene is named only where the DNA matches it firmly. The listing skips clone size in some rows; elsewhere it reads once, few, many or a size class.

TRBJ2-2,TRBD2,TRBV5-1,NA,CASSLAGGADTGELFF,TGCGCCAGCAGCTTGGCCGGGGGGGCGGACACCGGGGAGCTGTTTTTT
TRBJ1-2,NA,TRBV11-2,NA,CASSTAWGGAEDYGYTF,TGTGCCAGCAGCACTGCGTGGGGGGGGGCAGAGGACTATGGCTACACCTTC
TRBJ2-7,TRBD2,TRBV5-1,NA,CASSPRAGGLSYEQYF,TGCGCCAGCAGCCCCCGGGCGGGGGGGCTCTCCTACGAGCAGTACTTC
TRBJ2-7,NA,TRBV27,NA,CASSFSRTNYEQYF,TGTGCCAGCAGTTTTTCTCGGACAAACTACGAGCAGTACTTC
TRBJ2-2,TRBD1,TRBV18,NA,CASSPWTGESGELFF,TGTGCCAGCTCACCGTGGACAGGGGAAAGCGGGGAGCTGTTTTTT
TRBJ2-3,TRBD1,TRBV11-3,NA,CASSITSAGGSNTQYF,TGTGCCAGCAGCATTACGTCGGCAGGGGGATCAAATACGCAGTATTTT
TRBJ1-1,NA,TRBV5-5,NA,CASTSGGGLNTEAFF,TGTGCCAGCACCTCCGGGGGGGGCCTGAACACTGAAGCTTTCTTT
TRBJ1-1,NA,TRBV19,NA,CASSIARGTEAFF,TGTGCCAGTAGTATTGCCAGGGGCACTGAAGCTTTCTTT
TRBJ2-5,NA,TRBV30,NA,CAWSVEGETQYF,TGTGCCTGGAGTGTAGAGGGAGAGACCCAGTACTTC
TRBJ1-1,NA,TRBV6-6,NA,CASSEQGEAFF,TGTGCCAGCAGTGAACAGGGAGAAGCTTTCTTT
TRBJ2-2,NA,TRBV2,NA,CASSNLLRPTGELFF,TGTGCCAGCAGTAACCTTTTGCGGCCCACCGGGGAGCTGTTTTTT
TRBJ1-4,TRBD1,TRBV10-2,NA,CASSEGQGGEKLFF,TGCGCCAGCAGTGAGGGCCAAGGGGGCGAAAAACTGTTTTTT
TRBJ2-5,TRBD1,TRBV7-8,NA,CASSATRTGEETQYF,TGTGCCAGCAGCGCCACTCGGACAGGGGAAGAGACCCAGTACTTC
TRBJ2-2,NA,TRBV7-9,NA,CASSPQVGELFF,TGTGCCAGCAGCCCCCAGGTCGGGGAGCTGTTTTTT
TRBJ2-7,TRBD1,TRBV6-2/TRBV6-3,NA,CASSDTPPRGRNEQYF,TGTGCCAGCAGTGATACACCCCCCAGGGGGCGTAACGAGCAGTACTTC
TRBJ2-7,NA,TRBV6-5,NA,CASSYSKAGSYEQYF,TGTGCCAGCAGTTACTCGAAGGCCGGGTCCTACGAGCAGTACTTC
TRBJ2-1,NA,TRBV7-2,NA,CASSLAGNRNEQFF,TGTGCCAGCAGCTTAGCGGGGAACAGGAATGAGCAGTTCTTC
TRBJ2-2,NA,TRBV5-1,once,CASSEGSGNTGELFF,TGCGCCAGCTCCGAGGGTTCGGGCAACACCGGGGAGCTGTTTTTT
TRBJ2-3,NA,TRBV9,NA,CASSVVAGETDTQYF,TGTGCCAGCAGCGTAGTGGCAGGGGAAACAGATACGCAGTATTTT
TRBJ2-5,TRBD1,TRBV5-1,NA,CASSEKQGAKETQYF,TGCGCCAGCAGCGAGAAACAGGGGGCTAAAGAGACCCAGTACTTC
TRBJ2-5,NA,TRBV6-2/TRBV6-3,NA,CASSLRTPLQETQYF,TGTGCCAGCAGTTTACGAACTCCATTACAAGAGACCCAGTACTTC
TRBJ1-5,NA,TRBV19,NA,CASSTTGTQPQHF,TGTGCCAGTAGTACGACAGGCACTCAGCCCCAGCATTTT
TRBJ2-3,TRBD2,TRBV28,once,CASSPTSGGFYFTDTQYF,TGTGCCAGCAGTCCTACTAGCGGGGGGTTTTACTTCACAGATACGCAGTATTTT
TRBJ2-1,TRBD2,TRBV5-1,NA,CASSLTSGGLLNEQFF,TGCGCCAGCAGCTTGACTAGCGGGGGACTGCTCAATGAGCAGTTCTTC
TRBJ2-5,NA,TRBV5-6,NA,CASSLARGPQYF,TGTGCCAGCAGCTTGGCCCGAGGCCCACAGTACTTC
TRBJ2-7,TRBD2,TRBV4-1,NA,CASSQGTSVSYEQYF,TGCGCCAGCAGCCAAGGGACTAGCGTATCCTACGAGCAGTACTTC
TRBJ1-2,TRBD1,TRBV10-3,NA,CAISDPGTGYSYGYTF,TGTGCCATCAGTGACCCCGGGACAGGGTACTCCTATGGCTACACCTTC
TRBJ2-2,NA,TRBV3-1/TRBV3-2,NA,CASSPGTTGELFF,TGTGCCAGCAGCCCGGGTACCACCGGGGAGCTGTTTTTT
TRBJ2-7,NA,TRBV30,NA,CAWNSLHYEQYF,TGTGCCTGGAACTCGCTTCACTACGAGCAGTACTTC
TRBJ2-1,NA,TRBV7-2,NA,CASSLDVSSNEQFF,TGTGCCAGCAGCTTAGATGTTTCCAGTAATGAGCAGTTCTTC
TRBJ1-1,NA,TRBV6-5,NA,CASSRYEGNTEAFF,TGTGCCAGCAGTCGGTACGAGGGGAACACTGAAGCTTTCTTT
TRBJ2-3,TRBD2,TRBV11-2,NA,CASSPIPRGGLDTQYF,TGTGCCAGCAGCCCCATCCCCCGGGGGGGCCTAGATACGCAGTATTTT
TRBJ1-1,TRBD1,TRBV7-9,NA,CASSYPGQGNTEAFF,TGTGCCAGCAGCTACCCGGGACAGGGGAACACTGAAGCTTTCTTT
TRBJ1-4,TRBD1,TRBV2,NA,CASSPGQGIMVNEKLFF,TGTGCCAGCAGCCCGGGACAGGGGATTATGGTTAATGAAAAACTGTTTTTT
TRBJ1-5,NA,TRBV6-5,NA,CASRVQGNQPQHF,TGTGCCAGCAGAGTACAGGGCAATCAGCCCCAGCATTTT
TRBJ2-5,NA,TRBV3-1/TRBV3-2,NA,CASSQEGPGGQETQYF,TGTGCCAGCAGCCAAGAGGGTCCCGGGGGTCAAGAGACCCAGTACTTC
TRBJ1-2,NA,TRBV7-2,NA,CASSLRQHYGYTF,TGTGCCAGCAGCTTAAGACAGCACTATGGCTACACCTTC
TRBJ2-5,TRBD2,TRBV3-1/TRBV3-2,many,CASSHGSGGLEAETQYF,TGTGCCAGCAGCCATGGTAGCGGGGGACTCGAGGCGGAGACCCAGTACTTC
TRBJ1-5,NA,TRBV5-5,NA,CASSSGGTSNQPQHF,TGTGCCAGCAGCTCCGGAGGGACTAGCAATCAGCCCCAGCATTTT
TRBJ1-4,NA,TRBV30,once,CAWSVPRATNEKLFF,TGTGCCTGGAGTGTACCCAGGGCAACTAATGAAAAACTGTTTTTT
TRBJ1-6,NA,TRBV30,NA,CAWSAPVHLSSYNSPLHF,TGTGCCTGGAGTGCCCCGGTTCACCTTAGCTCCTATAATTCACCCCTCCACTTT
TRBJ2-7,TRBD2,TRBV6-6,NA,CASSPRTSGGAHEQYF,TGTGCCAGCAGTCCGCGGACTAGCGGGGGGGCCCACGAGCAGTACTTC
TRBJ2-1,NA,TRBV3-1/TRBV3-2,NA,CASSHPSQGREFF,TGTGCCAGCAGCCATCCTTCACAGGGAAGGGAGTTCTTC
TRBJ2-3,NA,TRBV28,NA,CASNKNGAGITDTQYF,TGTGCCAGCAATAAAAATGGGGCGGGGATCACAGATACGCAGTATTTT
TRBJ2-7,NA,TRBV29-1,NA,CSVGTAYEQYF,TGCAGCGTTGGAACAGCCTACGAGCAGTACTTC
TRBJ2-3,NA,TRBV7-9,once,CASSRTSVTDTQYF,TGTGCCAGCAGCCGTACTAGTGTCACAGATACGCAGTATTTT
TRBJ1-6,NA,TRBV7-6,NA,CASSREGTRALNSPLHF,TGTGCCAGCAGCCGTGAGGGCACCCGAGCCCTTAATTCACCCCTCCACTTT
TRBJ2-1,TRBD2,TRBV4-1,NA,CASSQVSGGGYNEQFF,TGCGCCAGCAGCCAAGTGAGCGGGGGAGGTTACAATGAGCAGTTCTTC
TRBJ2-7,NA,TRBV4-1,few,CASSQVYGSGYEQYF,TGCGCCAGCAGCCAAGTGTACGGCAGCGGATACGAGCAGTACTTC
TRBJ1-3,TRBD1,TRBV18,NA,CASTPGTGRDGSTIYF,TGTGCCAGCACTCCCGGGACAGGGCGGGATGGAAGCACCATATATTTT